One sample yielded the 20 T cell receptor beta chains listed below, sequenced in a study of human T cells and chemical hapten exposure. Time point given: patch test 1, 2 weeks after DPC sensitization. Treatment denoted: therapeutic diphenylcyclopropenone sensitization with weekly scalp DPC. In TCRdb, the RACE reads were re-called with MiXCR into one record per CDR3 protein. The sample gives 95,000 to 150,000 distinct CDR3 sequences, roughly an eighth of which show up once; about 0.9% is in the top ten. The material was whole blood, obtained in connection with sensitization to the hapten diphenylcyclopropenone (DPC). Source of these receptors: a man aged 18 to 29 with alopecia areata. Some clones in this sample may be carry-over from other donors' samples.

This clonotype was seen more than once but under ten times. V is TRBV11-3 and J is TRBJ2-7; 9 bases match TRBD2. J gave up 1 base and V 5 bases, and 3 bases lay outside the gene matches. The CDR3 is 14 amino acids. Germline CDR1 reads SGHNT; CDR2 reads YENEEA. In nucleotides, the CDR3 is TGTGCCAGCAGCGTAAGCGGGGGGTCCTACGAGCAGTACTTC. As protein: CASSVSGGSYEQYF.

This clonotype was picked up a small number of times. The CDR3 is CASSRGAFKNTEAFF. As DNA, the CDR3 is TGTGCCAGCAGTAGGGGGGCCTTTAAGAACACTGAAGCTTTCTTT. The chain carries TRBV27 and TRBJ1-1; a weak D match, TRBD1 (6 bases). The V end lost 5 bases, the J end lost 1 base, and 14 bases lay between the germline ends. This CDR3 has 15 amino acids. CDR1 MNHEY and CDR2 SMNVEV come from the germline V gene (reference sequence).

V usage is TRBV6-2 or TRBV6-3 and J usage is TRBJ2-3; TRBD1 aligns across 7 bases. Germline V gene sequence: CDR1 MNHEY, CDR2 SVGEGT. The V segment lost 6 bases and the J segment 0 bases; nucleotides outside the gene matches: 6. The CDR3 totals 15 residues. CDR3 in DNA: TGTGCCAGCAGCTCCCGGGGACAGAGCACAGATACGCAGTATTTT. Its protein is CASSSRGQSTDTQYF.

The chain is built from TRBV20-1 and TRBJ2-3; D might be TRBD2 (7 bases). Germline assignment: CDR1 DFQATT and CDR2 SNEGSKA (reference sequence). V was cut by 6 bases and J by 0 bases, with 13 bases left in between. The length of the CDR3 is 14 residues. The CDR3: CSAYRGGSTDTQYF. In DNA form, the CDR3 reads TGCAGTGCGTACCGCGGGGGCAGCACAGATACGCAGTATTTT.

This chain links TRBV4-3 with TRBJ2-3, with D possibly being TRBD1 or TRBD2 (6 bases each). The CDR3 has 15 amino acids. Trimming stripped 1 base from V and 5 bases from J, with 13 bases between. CDR1 is LGHNA, CDR2 YSLEER, per germline. This chain's CDR3 is CASSQVWRGIDTQYF. CDR3 bases: TGCGCCAGCAGCCAAGTCTGGAGGGGGATAGATACGCAGTATTTT.

This clonotype showed up just a few times. This chain uses TRBV7-9 with TRBJ1-1; 7 bases line up with TRBD1. Germline CDR1 is SEHNR and CDR2 is FQNEAQ (reference sequence). The CDR3 spans 17 residues. V shed 2 bases and J 0 bases; nucleotides not matched to a gene: 9. The CDR3 bases are TGTGCCAGCAGCTTAAGACAGGGAGGGTCGATGAACACTGAAGCTTTCTTT. This encodes CASSLRQGGSMNTEAFF.

The chain carries TRBV7-9 and TRBJ1-1; D not resolved. Trimming removed 2 bases at V and 0 bases at J, with 10 bases between. Per germline, CDR1 SEHNR and CDR2 FQNEAQ (reference sequence). The CDR3 runs to 15 residues. In nucleotides, the CDR3 is TGTGCCAGCAGCTTATATCCGTTAATGAACACTGAAGCTTTCTTT. Its translation is CASSLYPLMNTEAFF.

This clonotype has at least ten counts. CDR3 in amino acids: CASSLYRDRSTEAFF. The CDR3 DNA is TGTGCCAGTAGTCTATACAGGGATAGGAGCACTGAAGCTTTCTTT. The chain carries TRBV19 and TRBJ1-1; possibly TRBD1 for D (6 bases). Deletions cut 5 bases from V and 4 bases from J, with 17 bases between. Germline CDR1 reads LNHDA; CDR2 reads SQIVND (reference sequence). The CDR3 spans 15 residues.

The genes are TRBV28 and TRBJ2-5, with TRBD1 matching 9 bases. V was pared by 4 bases and J by 2 bases, with 11 bases of the junction left unmatched. Germline V lookup: CDR1 MDHEN, CDR2 SYDVKM. The CDR3 is 17 residues long. CDR3 in DNA: TGTGCCAGCAGTTCCCTTTGGGTGGACAGGGGACAAGAGACCCAGTACTTC. Encoded protein: CASSSLWVDRGQETQYF.

The V gene is TRBV5-1, the J gene TRBJ2-2, with 8 bases lining up with TRBD2. This CDR3 spans 13 amino acids. The germline V gene encodes CDR1 SGHRS and CDR2 YFSETQ. With 5 bases clipped from V and 6 bases from J, the junction kept 3 bases outside the gene matches. The DNA of the CDR3 is TGCGCCAGCAGAGATAGCGGGGCCGGGGAGCTGTTTTTT. Amino acids: CASRDSGAGELFF.

The table lists this clonotype with a few counts. The V call is TRBV12-3 or TRBV12-4, the J call TRBJ1-5; perhaps TRBD1 as D (5 bases). Trimming cost V 6 bases and J 2 bases, with 11 bases left between them. The CDR3 contains 14 residues. The CDR3 protein is CASRYGHRNQPQHF. The CDR3 DNA reads as TGTGCCAGCAGATACGGACACCGCAATCAGCCCCAGCATTTT.

The V call is TRBV6-6, the J call TRBJ1-1; the D is unclear. CDR1 and CDR2 from the germline V gene are MNHNY and SVGAGI (reference sequence). V shed 0 bases and J shed 4 bases, with 6 bases lying between them. The length of the CDR3 is 13 residues. In DNA, the CDR3 is TGTGCCAGCAGTTACTCGTTTGTCACTGAAGCTTTCTTT. Protein: CASSYSFVTEAFF.

The J gene is TRBJ2-1, the V gene TRBV12-3 or TRBV12-4; no reliable D call. V dropped 5 bases and J dropped 8 bases, with 7 bases sitting between them. The CDR3 sequence is 11 residues long. CDR3 DNA sequence: TGTGCCAGCAGTGGAAGGTATGAGCAGTTCTTC. The encoded protein is CASSGRYEQFF.

There are a few counts of this clonotype. This rearrangement joins TRBV11-1 to TRBJ1-1; tentative D call: TRBD1 (5 bases). CDR3 size: 13 residues. CDR1 is SGHAT and CDR2 is FQDESV in the germline V gene (reference sequence). With 4 bases removed from V and 9 bases from J, the gap between germline ends came to 15 bases. The CDR3 nucleotides read TGTGCCAGCAGCTCGGGGGGTGGATTGAAAGCTTTCTTT. Protein product: CASSSGGGLKAFF.

This clonotype was found a few times. V usage is TRBV6-1 and J usage is TRBJ2-3; D remains unclear. Trimming took off 10 bases at V and 0 bases at J, with 8 bases between the two ends. The CDR3 covers 12 residues. Germline V CDR1 and CDR2: MNHNS, SASEGT. The CDR3 here is CAIISSTDTQYF. In DNA, the CDR3 is TGTGCCATCATATCTAGCACAGATACGCAGTATTTT.

The chain has TRBV11-2 and TRBJ2-1; TRBD1 matches at 9 bases. V was pared by 3 bases and J by 7 bases, with 7 bases of the junction left unmatched. Germline assignment: CDR1 SGHAT and CDR2 FQNNGV. The CDR3 loop spans 15 amino acids. The DNA for the CDR3 is TGTGCCAGCAGCTTCGGGACAGGGTGGAAGAATGAGCAGTTCTTC. This sequence encodes CASSFGTGWKNEQFF.

This clonotype was seen only a few times. V and J are TRBV11-2 and TRBJ1-6, with D maybe TRBD1 (6 bases). Germline values: CDR1 SGHAT, CDR2 FQNNGV. The ends were cut back, 0 bases at V and 10 bases at J, with 10 bases in the middle. The CDR3 covers 14 residues. The CDR3 nucleotides read TGTGCCAGCAGCTTAGAGGGGGCGGAATCACCCCTCCACTTT. As protein: CASSLEGAESPLHF.

The rearrangement links TRBV3-1 to TRBJ1-3, with D uncertain. With 3 bases removed from V and 0 bases from J, the gap between germline ends came to 6 bases. The germline V gene encodes CDR1 LGHDT and CDR2 YNNKEL (reference sequence). CDR3 size: 14 residues. The CDR3 nucleotides read TGTGCCAGCAGCCAGTTGTCCTCTGGAAACACCATATATTTT. Its translation is CASSQLSSGNTIYF.

V gene TRBV18 combines with J gene TRBJ1-3; a weak D match, TRBD1 (6 bases). This CDR3 is 15 amino acids long. V lost 4 bases and J 0 bases, leaving 10 bases between the germline ends. CDR1 is KGHSH and CDR2 is LQKENI in the germline V gene. The CDR3 sequence is CASSLRGLSGNTIYF. The CDR3 bases are TGTGCCAGCTCACTCAGGGGCCTCTCTGGAAACACCATATATTTT.

This clonotype appeared a few times. V gene TRBV7-8 combines with J gene TRBJ1-1; D gene ambiguous. Germline CDR1 SGHVS, CDR2 FQNEAQ. The CDR3 covers 15 residues. With 1 base removed from V and 4 bases from J, the gap between germline ends came to 13 bases. The CDR3 loop is CASSLVVELGTEAFF. CDR3 DNA: TGTGCCAGCAGCTTAGTAGTGGAACTTGGCACTGAAGCTTTCTTT.